A selection of T cell receptor beta chains follows, all from one sample in a study of monozygotic twins with inflammatory bowel disease. With the 5' RACE reads reprocessed, TCRdb shows one record per CDR3 protein and no DNA. The listing contains more than 350,000 distinct CDR3 sequences. The specimen was blood. The receptors were sampled from a human donor with ulcerative colitis or Crohn's disease, or a healthy co-twin of an affected twin (not recorded which). Each CDR3 is given with its conserved first and last residue.

TRBJ1-1	TRBV20-1	CSATRAGDPAFF
TRBJ1-1	TRBV18	CASSPGTGGRLAEAFF
TRBJ2-6	TRBV5-1	CASSFRDRDFGANVLTF
TRBJ2-2	TRBV4-3	CASSQGPGTSRGGELFF
TRBJ1-5	TRBV6-1	CASSEVLTINQPQHF
TRBJ1-1	TRBV10-3	CATSGGPMNTEAFF
TRBJ2-7	TRBV5-1	CASSYTGTGLEQYF
TRBJ1-5	TRBV19	CASRIPGRRQPQHF
TRBJ2-7	TRBV7-2	CASSPSGGVTYEQYF
TRBJ2-3	TRBV7-3	CASSPGLGGPDTQYF
TRBJ1-3	TRBV20-1	CSARDGGIPGNTIYF
TRBJ1-5	TRBV24-1	CATVAGAGQPQHF
TRBJ2-2	TRBV19	CASSIAGRDANTGELFF
TRBJ1-2	TRBV6-5	CASSPGTPYGYTF
TRBJ2-5	TRBV20-1	CSATIGGGSPSQETQYF
TRBJ1-5	TRBV7-9	CARNLAVHQPQHF
TRBJ2-7	TRBV29-1	CSAREGSYEQYF
TRBJ1-6	TRBV4-3	CASSQEWGSSYNSPLHF
TRBJ2-3	TRBV28	CASSLRELDTQYF
TRBJ2-3	TRBV7-8	CASSFFGGGTDTQYF
TRBJ2-7	TRBV6-2/TRBV6-3	CASSYYYEQYF
TRBJ2-3	TRBV7-3	CASSLRPAGTDTQYF
TRBJ2-3	TRBV20-1	CSARLSTDTQYF
TRBJ2-4	TRBV6-5	CASSYDGLKNIQYF
TRBJ1-1	TRBV29-1	CSAGGLYTEAFF
TRBJ2-7	TRBV5-1	CASSLAGRSRDEQYF
TRBJ2-5	TRBV7-9	CASSLGGGQLLEETQYF
TRBJ1-5	TRBV4-2	CASSQVLTGNSNQPQHF
TRBJ1-6	TRBV7-2	CASSLGGSSPLHF
TRBJ2-3	TRBV7-9	CASSLAGSEVTDTQYF
TRBJ2-7	TRBV27	CASKKRYRLAPVDEQYF
TRBJ2-1	TRBV11-2	CASSLGGTVRDVKRNEQFF
TRBJ2-7	TRBV3-1	CASSLIPGYEQYF
TRBJ2-1	TRBV7-2	CASSLQRREQFF
TRBJ2-3	TRBV7-2	CASSFRTRLADTQYF
TRBJ2-7	TRBV5-1	CASSFSSGPYEQYF
TRBJ1-1	TRBV29-1	CSVGAQGHTEAFF
TRBJ2-1	TRBV20-1	CSASPLAGGLYNEQFF
TRBJ1-1	TRBV4-3	CASNQPTGANTEAFF
TRBJ1-3	TRBV6-1	CASRTGMTGNTIYF
TRBJ2-1	TRBV5-4	CASSLWGSGSPRFIF
TRBJ1-5	TRBV5-6	CASSFGTGPNQPQHF
TRBJ2-2	TRBV6-1	CASSEAGQTGELFF
TRBJ2-3	TRBV7-2	CASRGQGALFTDTQYF
TRBJ2-2	TRBV3-1	CASSQDRGRTNTGELFF
TRBJ2-7	TRBV20-1	CSASPLASGDTYEQYF
TRBJ2-1	TRBV27	CASSSLAGGSTDEQFF
TRBJ1-1	TRBV10-3	CAISGTGDLTEAFF
TRBJ1-5	TRBV20-1	CSARDGTASYQPQHF
TRBJ1-5	TRBV6-6	CASSYSGGNQPQHF
TRBJ2-7	TRBV12-3/TRBV12-4	CASNRIGLAGEQYF
TRBJ2-7	TRBV7-2	CASSLGIPYEQYF